This TCR beta chain was retrieved from a study of cytomegalovirus exposure and HLA in healthy donors. The study, taken as a whole, reports: The authors listed 150 to 200 TCR beta chains as cytomegalovirus-associated. Later on, a genetic analysis was performed. It linked a missense variant in DCLRE1C with V- and J-gene trimming of TCR beta. HLA-A and HLA-B allele assignments for most subjects were reportedly predicted accurately using TCR beta sequences.

Unrecorded immune exposure was likely among donors, who were nominally healthy when sampled. CDR3 size: 18 residues. The germline gives CDR1 SGHTA, CDR2 FQGNSA. V gave up 5 bases and J gave up 0 bases, with 20 bases separating them. About this clone: Its antigen remains unknown.

The primer mix had 60 Vbeta and 13 Jbeta primers. Clones were read by immunoSEQ multiplex PCR, and TCRdb kept only the in-frame ones, dropping some. The table records approximately 190,000 clones, about nine tenths of them present only once. The material sequenced was PBMCs. The gene calls are TRBV7-2 and TRBJ2-4; D possibly corresponds to TRBD1 (6 bases). The sequence came from a man between 25 and 39 years old in good health and CMV-seronegative. This chain's CDR3 is CASSPTNRALLAKNIQYF. DNA for the CDR3: TGTGCCAGCAGCCCTACAAACAGGGCGCTTTTAGCCAAAAACATTCAGTACTTC.